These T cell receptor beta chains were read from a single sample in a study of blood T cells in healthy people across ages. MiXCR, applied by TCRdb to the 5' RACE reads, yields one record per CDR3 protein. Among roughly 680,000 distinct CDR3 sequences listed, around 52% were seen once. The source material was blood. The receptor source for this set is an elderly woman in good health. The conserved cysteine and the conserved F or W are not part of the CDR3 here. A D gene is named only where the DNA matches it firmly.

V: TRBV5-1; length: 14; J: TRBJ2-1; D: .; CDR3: ASSLDPGSTYNEQF
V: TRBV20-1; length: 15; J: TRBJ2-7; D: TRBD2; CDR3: SARGELAGPSSYEQY
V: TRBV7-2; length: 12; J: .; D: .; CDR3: ASSPTPGPYEQY
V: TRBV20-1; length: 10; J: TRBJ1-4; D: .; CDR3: SARDLTEKLF
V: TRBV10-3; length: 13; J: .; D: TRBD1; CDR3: AISPGQGSTYEQY
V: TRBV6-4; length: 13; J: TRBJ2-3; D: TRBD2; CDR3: ASSELAGATDTQY
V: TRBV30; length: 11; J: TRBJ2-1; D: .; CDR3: AWTHSLYNEQF
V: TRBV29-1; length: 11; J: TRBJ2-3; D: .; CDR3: SAMGPSTDTQY
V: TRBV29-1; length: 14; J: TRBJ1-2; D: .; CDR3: SVVAGPMGSSYGYT
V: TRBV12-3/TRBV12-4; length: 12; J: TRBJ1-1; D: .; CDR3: ASSRTAVGTEAF
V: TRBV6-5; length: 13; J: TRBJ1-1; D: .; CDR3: ASSYSGVRDTEAF
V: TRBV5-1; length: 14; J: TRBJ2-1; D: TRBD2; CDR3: ASSSTSGRAYNEQF
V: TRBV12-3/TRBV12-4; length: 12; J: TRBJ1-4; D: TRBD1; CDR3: ASSVRDRAMKLF
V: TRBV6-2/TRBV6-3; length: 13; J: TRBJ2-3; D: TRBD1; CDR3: ASSDPGQPTDTQY
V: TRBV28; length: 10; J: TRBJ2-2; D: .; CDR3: ASSDVAGELF
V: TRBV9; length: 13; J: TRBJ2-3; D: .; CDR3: ASSVVPQEADAQY
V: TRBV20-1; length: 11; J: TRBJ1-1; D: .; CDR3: RARAGMNTEAF
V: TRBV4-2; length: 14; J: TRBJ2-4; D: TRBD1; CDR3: ASSREQGARGNIQY
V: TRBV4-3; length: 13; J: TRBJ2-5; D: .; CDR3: ASSSRPSGYQTQY
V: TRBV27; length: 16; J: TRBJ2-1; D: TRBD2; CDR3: ASSLFSGRPSSYNEQF
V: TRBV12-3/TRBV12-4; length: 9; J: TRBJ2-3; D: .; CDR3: ASRRGDTQY
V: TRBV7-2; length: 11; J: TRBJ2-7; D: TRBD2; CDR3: ASSGGRMREQY
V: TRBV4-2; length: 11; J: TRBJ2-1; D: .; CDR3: ASSQDLWNEQF
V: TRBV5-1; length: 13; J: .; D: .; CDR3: ASSLSQGSWETQY
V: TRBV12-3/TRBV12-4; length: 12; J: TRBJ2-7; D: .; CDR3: ASSFSVGTYEQY
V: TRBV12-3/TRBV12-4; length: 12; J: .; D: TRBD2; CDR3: ASSLGEGSYEQY
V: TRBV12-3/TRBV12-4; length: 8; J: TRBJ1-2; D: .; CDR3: ASINYGYT
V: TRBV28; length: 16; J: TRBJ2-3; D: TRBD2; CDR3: ASPPPGSSGRRADTQY
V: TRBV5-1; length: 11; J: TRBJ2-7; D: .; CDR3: AGSTDGDYEQY
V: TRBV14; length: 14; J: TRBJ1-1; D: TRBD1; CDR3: ASSQRRQGADTEAF
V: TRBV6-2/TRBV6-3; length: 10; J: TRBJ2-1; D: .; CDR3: ASSYARSEQF
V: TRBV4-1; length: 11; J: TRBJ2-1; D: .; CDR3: ASSQERQAEQF
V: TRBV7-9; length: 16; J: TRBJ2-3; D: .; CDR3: ASRLRGGRGRGTDTQY
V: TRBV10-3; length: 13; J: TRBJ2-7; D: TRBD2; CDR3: AISDLASGSYEQY
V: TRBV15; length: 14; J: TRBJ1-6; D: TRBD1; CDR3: ATSRAVGTGGSPLH
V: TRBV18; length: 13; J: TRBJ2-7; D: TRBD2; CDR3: ASSPPSSGSGEQY
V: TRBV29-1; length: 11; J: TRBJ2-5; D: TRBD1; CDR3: SSGQGPQETQY
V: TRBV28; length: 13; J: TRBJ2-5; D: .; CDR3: ASSSAAAHQETQY
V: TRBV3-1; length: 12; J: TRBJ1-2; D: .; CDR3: ASSQDGGNYGHT
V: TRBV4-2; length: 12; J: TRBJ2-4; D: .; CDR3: ASSQVGAKNIQY
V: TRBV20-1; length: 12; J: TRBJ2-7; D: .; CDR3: SARARIVRYEQY
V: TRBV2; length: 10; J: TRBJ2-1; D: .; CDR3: ASNGDPNEQF
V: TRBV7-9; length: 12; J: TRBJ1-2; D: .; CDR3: ASSLVTVNYGYT
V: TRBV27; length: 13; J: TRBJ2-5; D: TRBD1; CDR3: ASRRTGGSQETQY
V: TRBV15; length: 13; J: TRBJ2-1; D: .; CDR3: ATSGNNVAYNEQF
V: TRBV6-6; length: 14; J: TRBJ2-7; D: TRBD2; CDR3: VSSYSRREHTYEQY
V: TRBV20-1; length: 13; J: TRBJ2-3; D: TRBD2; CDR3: SARLGGVHTDTQY
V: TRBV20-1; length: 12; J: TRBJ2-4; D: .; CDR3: SAKAAGDKNIQY
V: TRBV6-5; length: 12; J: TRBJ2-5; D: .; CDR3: ASSYSSGRETQY
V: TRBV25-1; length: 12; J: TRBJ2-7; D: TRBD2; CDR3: ASSASGSASEQY
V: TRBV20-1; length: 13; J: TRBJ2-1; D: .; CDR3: SARLRALPYNEQF
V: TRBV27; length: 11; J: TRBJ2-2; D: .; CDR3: ASSFWQSGELF
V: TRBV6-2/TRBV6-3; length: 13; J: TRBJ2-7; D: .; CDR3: ASSYGLGAPYEQY
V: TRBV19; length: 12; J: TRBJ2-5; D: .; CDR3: ASSTAGWLETQY
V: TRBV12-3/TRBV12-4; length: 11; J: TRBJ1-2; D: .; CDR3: ASSLGGHYGYT